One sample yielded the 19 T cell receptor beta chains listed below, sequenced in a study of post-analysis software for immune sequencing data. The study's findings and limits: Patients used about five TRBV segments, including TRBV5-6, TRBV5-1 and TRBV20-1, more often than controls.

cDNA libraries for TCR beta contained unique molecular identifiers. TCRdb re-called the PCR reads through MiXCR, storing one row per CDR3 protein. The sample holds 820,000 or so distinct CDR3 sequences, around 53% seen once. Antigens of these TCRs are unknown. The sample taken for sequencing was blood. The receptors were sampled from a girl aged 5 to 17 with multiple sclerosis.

CDR3 nucleotide sequence: TGCAGTGCTAGATCCGCCGGGGGGGCCAATGAGCAGTTCTTC. Encoded protein: CSARSAGGANEQFF. The gene calls are TRBV20-1 and TRBJ2-1, with TRBD2 matching over 8 bases. J gave up 6 bases and V 2 bases, and 6 bases lay outside the gene matches. The germline gives CDR1 DFQATT, CDR2 SNEGSKA (reference sequence). The CDR3 is made up of 14 amino acids.

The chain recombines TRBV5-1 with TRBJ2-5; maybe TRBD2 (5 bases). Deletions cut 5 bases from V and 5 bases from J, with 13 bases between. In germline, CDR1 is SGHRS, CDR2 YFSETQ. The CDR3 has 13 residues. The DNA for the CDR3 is TGCGCCAGCAGAACGGAGGCGTGGGAGACCCAGTACTTC. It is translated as CASRTEAWETQYF.

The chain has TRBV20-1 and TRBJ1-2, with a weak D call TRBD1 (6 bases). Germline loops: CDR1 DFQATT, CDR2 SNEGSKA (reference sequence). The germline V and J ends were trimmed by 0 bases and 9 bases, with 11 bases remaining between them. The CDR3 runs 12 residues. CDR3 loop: CSARDPDSRYTF. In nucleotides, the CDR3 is TGCAGTGCTAGAGATCCGGACAGTCGCTACACCTTC.

CDR3 region: CAISGGGSSDTQYF. The DNA of the CDR3 is TGTGCCATCAGTGGCGGGGGGTCCTCAGATACGCAGTATTTT. The chain employs TRBV10-3 and TRBJ2-3; 8 nucleotides match TRBD2. The CDR3 sequence is 14 residues long. After removal of 4 bases from V and 4 bases from J, the junction contained 4 bases not matched to a gene. CDR1 is ENHRY, CDR2 SYGVKD, per germline.

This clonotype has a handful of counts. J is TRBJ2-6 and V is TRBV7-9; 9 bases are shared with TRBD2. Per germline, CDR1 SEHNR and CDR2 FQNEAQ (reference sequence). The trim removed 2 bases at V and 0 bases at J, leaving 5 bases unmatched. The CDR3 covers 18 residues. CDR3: CASSLIASGNSGANVLTF. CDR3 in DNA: TGTGCCAGCAGCTTAATAGCTAGCGGGAACTCTGGGGCCAACGTCCTGACTTTC.

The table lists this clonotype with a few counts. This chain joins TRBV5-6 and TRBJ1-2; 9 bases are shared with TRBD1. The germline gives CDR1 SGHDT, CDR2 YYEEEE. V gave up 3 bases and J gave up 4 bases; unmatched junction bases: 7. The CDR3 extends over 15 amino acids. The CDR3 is CASSSTGGRSYGYTF. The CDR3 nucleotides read TGTGCCAGCAGCTCGACAGGGGGTAGGAGCTATGGCTACACCTTC.

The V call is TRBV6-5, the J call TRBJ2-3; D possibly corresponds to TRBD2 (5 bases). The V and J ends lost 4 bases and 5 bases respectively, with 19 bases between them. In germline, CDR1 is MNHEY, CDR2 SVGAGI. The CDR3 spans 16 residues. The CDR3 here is CASSFTGPPGVDTQYF. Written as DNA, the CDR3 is TGTGCCAGCAGTTTCACCGGTCCCCCCGGGGTAGATACGCAGTATTTT.

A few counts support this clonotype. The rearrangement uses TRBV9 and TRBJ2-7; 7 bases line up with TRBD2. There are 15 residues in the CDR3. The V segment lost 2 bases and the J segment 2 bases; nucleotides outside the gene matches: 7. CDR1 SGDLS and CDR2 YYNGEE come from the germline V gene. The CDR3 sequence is CASSVGREATYEQYF. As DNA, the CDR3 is TGTGCCAGCAGCGTTGGACGGGAGGCTACCTACGAGCAGTACTTC.

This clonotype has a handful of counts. Here the CDR3 reads CAISEGGLAGGQETQYF. The CDR3 DNA follows: TGTGCCATCAGTGAGGGGGGACTAGCGGGAGGGCAAGAGACCCAGTACTTC. The rearrangement links TRBV10-3 to TRBJ2-5; 16 bases align to TRBD2. This CDR3 region has 17 residues. V lost 2 bases, J lost 2 bases, and 2 bases stayed unmatched. Germline values: CDR1 ENHRY, CDR2 SYGVKD.

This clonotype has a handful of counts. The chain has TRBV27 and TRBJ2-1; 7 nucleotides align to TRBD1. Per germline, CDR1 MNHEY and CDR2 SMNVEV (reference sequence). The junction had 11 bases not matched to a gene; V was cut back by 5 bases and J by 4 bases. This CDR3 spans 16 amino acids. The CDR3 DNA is TGTGCCAGCAGTCCCGGGACAGCCCATTTGTACAATGAGCAGTTCTTC. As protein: CASSPGTAHLYNEQFF.

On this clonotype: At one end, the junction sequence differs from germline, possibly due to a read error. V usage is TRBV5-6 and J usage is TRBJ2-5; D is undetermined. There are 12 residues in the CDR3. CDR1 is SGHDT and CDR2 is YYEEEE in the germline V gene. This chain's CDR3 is CAGSLVRETQYF. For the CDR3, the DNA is TGTGCCGGCAGCTTGGTCAGAGAGACCCAGTACTTC.

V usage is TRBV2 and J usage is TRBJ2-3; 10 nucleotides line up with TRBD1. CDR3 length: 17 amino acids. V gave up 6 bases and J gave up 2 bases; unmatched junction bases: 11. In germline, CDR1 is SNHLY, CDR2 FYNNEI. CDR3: CASSTGTGALNTDTQYF. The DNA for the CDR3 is TGTGCCAGCAGCACCGGGACAGGGGCTCTCAACACAGATACGCAGTATTTT.

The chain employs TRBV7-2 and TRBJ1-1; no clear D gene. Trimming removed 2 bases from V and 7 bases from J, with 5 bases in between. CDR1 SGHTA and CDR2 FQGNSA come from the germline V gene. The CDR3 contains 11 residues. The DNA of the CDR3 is TGTGCCAGCAGCTTACTCAGTGAAGCTTTCTTT. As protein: CASSLLSEAFF.

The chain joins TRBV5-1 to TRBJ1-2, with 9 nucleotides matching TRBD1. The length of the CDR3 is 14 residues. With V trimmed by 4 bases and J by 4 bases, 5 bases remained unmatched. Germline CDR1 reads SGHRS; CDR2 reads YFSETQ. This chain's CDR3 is CASSRMTGGYGYTF. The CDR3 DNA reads TGCGCCAGCAGCAGGATGACAGGGGGCTATGGCTACACCTTC.

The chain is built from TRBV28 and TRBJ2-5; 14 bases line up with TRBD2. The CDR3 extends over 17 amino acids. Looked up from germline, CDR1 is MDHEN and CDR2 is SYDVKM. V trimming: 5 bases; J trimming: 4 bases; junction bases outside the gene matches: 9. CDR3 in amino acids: CASSPNGLAGGGETQYF. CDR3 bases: TGTGCCAGCAGTCCCAACGGACTAGCGGGAGGAGGAGAGACCCAGTACTTC.

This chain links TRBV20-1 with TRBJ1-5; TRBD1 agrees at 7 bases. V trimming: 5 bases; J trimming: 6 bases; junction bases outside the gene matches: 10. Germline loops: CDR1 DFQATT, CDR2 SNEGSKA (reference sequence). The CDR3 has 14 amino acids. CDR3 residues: CSALTGYGSQPQHF. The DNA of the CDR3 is TGCAGTGCTTTGACAGGGTATGGGAGTCAGCCCCAGCATTTT.

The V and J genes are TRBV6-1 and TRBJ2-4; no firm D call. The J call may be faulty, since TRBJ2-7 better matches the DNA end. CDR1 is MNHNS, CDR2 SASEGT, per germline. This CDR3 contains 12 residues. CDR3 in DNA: TGTGCCGTCACCGGTAGATTTTACGAGCAGTACTTC. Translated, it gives CAVTGRFYEQYF.

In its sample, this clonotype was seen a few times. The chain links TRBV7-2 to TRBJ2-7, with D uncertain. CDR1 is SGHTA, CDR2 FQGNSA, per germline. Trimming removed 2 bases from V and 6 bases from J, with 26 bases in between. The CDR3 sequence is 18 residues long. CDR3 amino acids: CASSLRVLLSRSVREQYF. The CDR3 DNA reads TGTGCCAGCAGCTTAAGGGTCCTTCTTTCCAGGTCGGTGCGCGAGCAGTACTTC.

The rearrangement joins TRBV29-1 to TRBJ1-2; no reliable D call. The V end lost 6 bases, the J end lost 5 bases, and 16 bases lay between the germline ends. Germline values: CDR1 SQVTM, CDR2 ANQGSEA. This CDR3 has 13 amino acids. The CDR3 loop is CSVLDPVDYGYTF. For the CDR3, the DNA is TGCAGCGTGCTGGACCCGGTCGATTATGGCTACACCTTC.